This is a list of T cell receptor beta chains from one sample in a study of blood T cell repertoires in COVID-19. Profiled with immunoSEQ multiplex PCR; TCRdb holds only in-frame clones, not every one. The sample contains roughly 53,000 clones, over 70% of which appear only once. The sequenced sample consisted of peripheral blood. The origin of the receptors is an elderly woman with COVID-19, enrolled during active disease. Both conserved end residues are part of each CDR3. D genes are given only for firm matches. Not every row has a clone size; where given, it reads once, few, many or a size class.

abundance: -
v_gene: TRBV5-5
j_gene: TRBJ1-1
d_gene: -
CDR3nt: TGTGCCAGCAGCCCCACAGCATCTGGAACGATGAACACTGAAGCTTTCTTT
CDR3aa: CASSPTASGTMNTEAFF

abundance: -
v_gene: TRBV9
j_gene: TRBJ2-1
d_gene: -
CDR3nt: TGTGCCAGCACCAAGGGGTGGTTGGGAAGCTCCTACAATGAGCAGTTCTTC
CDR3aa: CASTKGWLGSSYNEQFF

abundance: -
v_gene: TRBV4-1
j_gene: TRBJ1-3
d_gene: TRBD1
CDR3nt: TGCGCCAGCAGCCAAGAAAGGACAGGACGACTGGGAAACACCATATATTTT
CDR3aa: CASSQERTGRLGNTIYF

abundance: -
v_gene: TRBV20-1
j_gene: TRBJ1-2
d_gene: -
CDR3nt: TGCAGTGTGTTTGAGTATGGCTACACCTTC
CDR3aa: CSVFEYGYTF

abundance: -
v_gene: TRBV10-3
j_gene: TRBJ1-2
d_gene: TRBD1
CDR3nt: TGTGCCATCAGAGGGACAGGGGATTCTTATGGCTACACCTTC
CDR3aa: CAIRGTGDSYGYTF

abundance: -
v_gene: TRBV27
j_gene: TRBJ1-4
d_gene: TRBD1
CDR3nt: TGTGCCAGCAGATTCACAGGGGGCCCTGAAAAACTGTTTTTT
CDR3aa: CASRFTGGPEKLFF

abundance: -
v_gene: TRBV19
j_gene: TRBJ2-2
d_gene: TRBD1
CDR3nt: TGTGCCAGTAGTCTAACAGGGGCCACCGGGGAGCTGTTTTTT
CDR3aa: CASSLTGATGELFF

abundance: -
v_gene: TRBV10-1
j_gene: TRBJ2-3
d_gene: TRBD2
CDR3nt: TGCGCCAGCAGTGATCGGCGGGGGGGTTCAGATACGCAGTATTTT
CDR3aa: CASSDRRGGSDTQYF

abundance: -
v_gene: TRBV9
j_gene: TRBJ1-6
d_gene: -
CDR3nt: TGTGCCAGCAGCGTAGATGGGGGGAACCCCTATAATTCACCCCTCCACTTT
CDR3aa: CASSVDGGNPYNSPLHF

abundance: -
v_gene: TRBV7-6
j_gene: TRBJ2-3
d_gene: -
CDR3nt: TGTGCCAGCAGCTTAGCCGACCCCACAGGGTTGGTTACGCAGTATTTT
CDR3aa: CASSLADPTGLVTQYF

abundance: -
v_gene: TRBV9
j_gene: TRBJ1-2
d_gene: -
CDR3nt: TGTGCCAGCAGCGTAGGGAGCGGTGGCTACACCTTC
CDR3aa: CASSVGSGGYTF

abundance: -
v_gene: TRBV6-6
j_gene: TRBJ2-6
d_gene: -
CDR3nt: TGTGCCAGCTCAGCTAGCGGGGCCAACGTCCTGACTTTC
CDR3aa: CASSASGANVLTF

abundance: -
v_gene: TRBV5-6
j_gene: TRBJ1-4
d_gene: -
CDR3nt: TGTGCCAGCAGCTTTCGAACCGGGTTAACTAATGAAAAACTGTTTTTT
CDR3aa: CASSFRTGLTNEKLFF

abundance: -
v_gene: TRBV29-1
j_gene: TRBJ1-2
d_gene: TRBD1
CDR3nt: TGCAGCGTGGCTACCGGGACAGGTTACTCGTATGGCTACACCTTC
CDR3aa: CSVATGTGYSYGYTF

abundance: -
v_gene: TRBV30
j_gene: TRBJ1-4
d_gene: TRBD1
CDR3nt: TGTGCCTGGAGTGTACAGGGGGCGCCTAATGAAAAACTGTTTTTT
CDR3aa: CAWSVQGAPNEKLFF

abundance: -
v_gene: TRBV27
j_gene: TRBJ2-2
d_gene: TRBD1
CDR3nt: TGTGCCAGCAGTAAATCCGGGACAGGGTTTCCCGGGGAGCTGTTTTTT
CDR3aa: CASSKSGTGFPGELFF

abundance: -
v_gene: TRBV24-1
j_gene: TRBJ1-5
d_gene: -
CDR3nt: TGTGCCACCAGTGGGGCCAGCAATCAGCCCCAGCATTTT
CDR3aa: CATSGASNQPQHF

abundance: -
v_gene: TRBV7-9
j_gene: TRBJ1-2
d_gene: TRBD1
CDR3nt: TGTGCCAGCAGCCCGACAGGGGTTGGCTACACCTTC
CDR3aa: CASSPTGVGYTF

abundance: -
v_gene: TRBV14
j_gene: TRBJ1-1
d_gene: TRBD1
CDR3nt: TGTGCCAGCAGCCCTACAGGGGGCTCTGAAGCTTTCTTT
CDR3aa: CASSPTGGSEAFF

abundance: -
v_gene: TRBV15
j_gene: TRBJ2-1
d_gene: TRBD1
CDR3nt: TGTGCCACCAGCAGACCCTTCCAGACAGGGGCTAATGAGCAGTTCTTC
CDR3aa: CATSRPFQTGANEQFF

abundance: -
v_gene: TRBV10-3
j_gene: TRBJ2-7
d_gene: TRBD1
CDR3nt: TGTGCCATCAGTGAGTCCCTCACGACAGGGGGCGTCTACGAGCAGTACTTC
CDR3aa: CAISESLTTGGVYEQYF

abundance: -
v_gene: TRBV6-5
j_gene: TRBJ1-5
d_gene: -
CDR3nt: TGTGCCAGCAGCGCCAGGACAGATAGCAATCAGCCCCAGCATTTT
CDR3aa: CASSARTDSNQPQHF

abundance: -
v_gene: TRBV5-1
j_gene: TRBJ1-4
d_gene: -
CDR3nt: TGCGCCAGCAGCTTGGACCGGAATGAAAAACTGTTTTTT
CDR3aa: CASSLDRNEKLFF

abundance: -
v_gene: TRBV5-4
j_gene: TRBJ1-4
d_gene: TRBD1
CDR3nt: TGTGCCAGCAGTATGACAGGGGAAGGGGGAAAACTGTTTTTT
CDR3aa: CASSMTGEGGKLFF

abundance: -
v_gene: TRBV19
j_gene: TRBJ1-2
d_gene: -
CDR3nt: TGTGCCAGTAACCGGGGACTTAACTATGGCTACACCTTC
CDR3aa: CASNRGLNYGYTF

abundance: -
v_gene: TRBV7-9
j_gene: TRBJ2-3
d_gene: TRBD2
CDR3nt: TGTGCCAGCAGCTCCGGGGGGGTGGCCGCCTCTAGCACAGATACGCAGTATTTT
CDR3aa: CASSSGGVAASSTDTQYF

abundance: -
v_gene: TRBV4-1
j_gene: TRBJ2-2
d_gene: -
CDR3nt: TGCGCCAGCAGCCGCCGTCAGGGGCGGAACACCGGGGAGCTGTTTTTT
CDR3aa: CASSRRQGRNTGELFF

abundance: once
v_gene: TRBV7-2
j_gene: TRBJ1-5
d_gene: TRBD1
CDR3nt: TGTGCCAGCAGCTTAGGAGGACAGGGGAGTAGGCAGCCCCAGCATTTT
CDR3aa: CASSLGGQGSRQPQHF

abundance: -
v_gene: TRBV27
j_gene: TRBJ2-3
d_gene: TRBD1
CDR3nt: TGTGCCAGCAGTTCGGGACAGGGGTGGAGGTACGATACGCAGTATTTT
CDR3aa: CASSSGQGWRYDTQYF